Listed below are T cell receptor beta chains from one sample, sequenced in a study of vaccination effects on CD4 cells after COVID-19. Sequencing was performed with immunoSEQ multiplex PCR; in TCRdb, only in-frame clones are kept and a portion is missing. The sample includes approximately 74,000 clones, approximately 73% of them seen just once. These receptors' targets are unknown. The sequences come from CD4+ T cells from PBMCs cultured without peptide, collected after COVID-19 vaccination. All receptors derive from a human donor who received a COVID-19 vaccine. Each CDR3 is given with its conserved first and last residue. Fields, in order: V gene, J gene, D gene, clone size, CDR3 protein, CDR3 DNA. A D gene is named only where the DNA matches it firmly. Not every row has a clone size; where given, it reads once, few, many or a size class.

v_call: TRBV6-2/TRBV6-3
j_call: TRBJ2-1
d_call: TRBD1
clone_size: few
cdr3_aa: CASSYSTYRTGGDEQFF
cdr3_nt: TGTGCCAGCAGTTACTCGACTTACCGGACAGGGGGCGATGAGCAGTTCTTC

v_call: TRBV5-6
j_call: TRBJ2-5
d_call: TRBD1
clone_size: -
cdr3_aa: CASNRDRGETQYF
cdr3_nt: TGTGCCAGCAACCGGGACAGGGGCGAGACCCAGTACTTC

v_call: TRBV5-1
j_call: TRBJ2-1
d_call: TRBD1
clone_size: -
cdr3_aa: CASSWGRDRVTNEQFF
cdr3_nt: TGCGCCAGCAGCTGGGGCCGGGACAGGGTGACCAATGAGCAGTTCTTC

v_call: TRBV6-5
j_call: TRBJ1-5
d_call: TRBD1
clone_size: -
cdr3_aa: CASKGQVNQPQHF
cdr3_nt: TGTGCCAGCAAGGGACAGGTCAATCAGCCCCAGCATTTT

v_call: TRBV7-9
j_call: TRBJ1-1
d_call: -
clone_size: -
cdr3_aa: CASSPPGGMNTEAFF
cdr3_nt: TGTGCCAGCAGCCCGCCGGGGGGGATGAACACTGAAGCTTTCTTT

v_call: TRBV9
j_call: TRBJ1-5
d_call: -
clone_size: -
cdr3_aa: CASSVGIGQGVQPQHF
cdr3_nt: TGTGCCAGCAGCGTAGGTATAGGGCAGGGCGTCCAGCCCCAGCATTTT

v_call: TRBV28
j_call: TRBJ1-2
d_call: TRBD1
clone_size: -
cdr3_aa: CATQGQRYYGYTF
cdr3_nt: TGTGCCACCCAGGGACAGAGATACTATGGCTACACCTTC

v_call: TRBV7-9
j_call: TRBJ2-5
d_call: -
clone_size: -
cdr3_aa: CASSKGETQYF
cdr3_nt: TGTGCCAGCAGCAAAGGGGAGACCCAGTACTTC

v_call: TRBV2
j_call: TRBJ2-5
d_call: -
clone_size: -
cdr3_aa: CASSGANPQETQYF
cdr3_nt: TGTGCCAGCAGTGGAGCCAATCCTCAAGAGACCCAGTACTTC

v_call: TRBV19
j_call: TRBJ1-1
d_call: -
clone_size: -
cdr3_aa: CASSPSDGYTEAFF
cdr3_nt: TGTGCCAGTAGTCCATCCGACGGCTACACTGAAGCTTTCTTT

v_call: TRBV5-1
j_call: TRBJ1-1
d_call: TRBD1
clone_size: -
cdr3_aa: CASNLPGGTEAFF
cdr3_nt: TGCGCCAGCAACCTCCCAGGGGGCACTGAAGCTTTCTTT

v_call: TRBV4-2
j_call: TRBJ1-1
d_call: -
clone_size: -
cdr3_aa: CASSQAADTEAFF
cdr3_nt: TGTGCCAGCAGCCAAGCCGCGGACACTGAAGCTTTCTTT

v_call: TRBV7-8
j_call: TRBJ2-2
d_call: -
clone_size: -
cdr3_aa: CASSLGNTGELFF
cdr3_nt: TGTGCCAGCAGCTTAGGGAACACCGGGGAGCTGTTTTTT

v_call: TRBV6-5
j_call: TRBJ2-2
d_call: -
clone_size: -
cdr3_aa: CASSPPGRSTGELFF
cdr3_nt: TGTGCCAGCAGTCCCCCTGGCCGTTCCACCGGGGAGCTGTTTTTT

v_call: TRBV6-4
j_call: TRBJ2-3
d_call: -
clone_size: few
cdr3_aa: CASSESWSTDTQYF
cdr3_nt: TGTGCCAGCAGTGAATCCTGGAGCACAGATACGCAGTATTTT

v_call: TRBV12-3/TRBV12-4
j_call: TRBJ1-5
d_call: -
clone_size: -
cdr3_aa: CASSVQVWQPQHF
cdr3_nt: TGTGCCAGCAGTGTGCAGGTTTGGCAGCCCCAGCATTTT

v_call: TRBV9
j_call: TRBJ1-1
d_call: -
clone_size: -
cdr3_aa: CASSVLGDPNTEAFF
cdr3_nt: TGTGCCAGCAGCGTATTGGGGGACCCGAACACTGAAGCTTTCTTT

v_call: TRBV24-1
j_call: TRBJ2-6
d_call: -
clone_size: -
cdr3_aa: CATSDSRTPGANVLTF
cdr3_nt: TGTGCCACCAGTGATTCTCGAACTCCTGGGGCCAACGTCCTGACTTTC

v_call: TRBV5-6
j_call: TRBJ1-1
d_call: -
clone_size: -
cdr3_aa: CASSFFQGRDTEAFF
cdr3_nt: TGTGCCAGCAGCTTCTTTCAGGGGAGGGACACTGAAGCTTTCTTT

v_call: TRBV4-2
j_call: TRBJ2-2
d_call: -
clone_size: -
cdr3_aa: CASSQSSETGELFF
cdr3_nt: TGTGCCAGCAGCCAATCGTCAGAGACCGGGGAGCTGTTTTTT

v_call: TRBV5-4
j_call: TRBJ1-1
d_call: -
clone_size: -
cdr3_aa: CASTVLQGKTEAFF
cdr3_nt: TGTGCCAGCACCGTCCTCCAGGGGAAGACTGAAGCTTTCTTT

v_call: TRBV4-2
j_call: TRBJ2-3
d_call: -
clone_size: -
cdr3_aa: CASTSGVFTDTQYF
cdr3_nt: TGTGCCAGCACGTCGGGGGTGTTCACAGATACGCAGTATTTT

v_call: TRBV7-2
j_call: TRBJ2-5
d_call: TRBD1
clone_size: many
cdr3_aa: CASSRTGSGETQYF
cdr3_nt: TGTGCCAGCAGCCGGACAGGGTCCGGGGAGACCCAGTACTTC

v_call: TRBV7-8
j_call: TRBJ1-2
d_call: TRBD1
clone_size: -
cdr3_aa: CASSLNRGSLPSGYTF
cdr3_nt: TGTGCCAGCAGCCTCAACAGGGGAAGCCTTCCTAGTGGCTACACCTTC

v_call: TRBV6-6
j_call: TRBJ2-5
d_call: TRBD1
clone_size: -
cdr3_aa: CASNRGLAETQYF
cdr3_nt: TGTGCCAGCAACAGGGGTCTCGCAGAGACCCAGTACTTC

v_call: TRBV5-6
j_call: TRBJ2-5
d_call: -
clone_size: -
cdr3_aa: CASSLVPSTETQYF
cdr3_nt: TGTGCCAGCAGCTTGGTACCCAGCACAGAGACCCAGTACTTC

v_call: TRBV5-1
j_call: TRBJ1-1
d_call: TRBD1
clone_size: -
cdr3_aa: CASSLGTGTAEAFF
cdr3_nt: TGCGCCAGCAGCTTGGGGACAGGGACAGCTGAAGCTTTCTTT

v_call: TRBV19
j_call: TRBJ2-3
d_call: TRBD2
clone_size: -
cdr3_aa: CASSIGLAASDTQYF
cdr3_nt: TGTGCCAGTAGTATAGGACTAGCTGCGTCAGATACGCAGTATTTT

v_call: TRBV5-4
j_call: TRBJ2-2
d_call: TRBD1
clone_size: -
cdr3_aa: CASSLGQGPGELFF
cdr3_nt: TGTGCCAGCAGCTTGGGACAGGGTCCCGGGGAGCTGTTTTTT

v_call: TRBV6-6
j_call: TRBJ1-4
d_call: TRBD1
clone_size: few
cdr3_aa: CASRRRPADRAFF
cdr3_nt: TGTGCCAGCAGACGACGCCCGGCGGACAGGGCGTTTTTT

v_call: TRBV2
j_call: TRBJ2-1
d_call: TRBD2
clone_size: -
cdr3_aa: CATQSLLAGGDNEQFF
cdr3_nt: TGTGCCACCCAATCTTTACTAGCGGGGGGGGACAATGAGCAGTTCTTC

v_call: TRBV10-2
j_call: TRBJ1-2
d_call: -
clone_size: -
cdr3_aa: CASTKTENYGYTF
cdr3_nt: TGCGCCAGCACAAAGACAGAAAACTATGGCTACACCTTC

v_call: TRBV10-2
j_call: TRBJ1-2
d_call: TRBD1
clone_size: -
cdr3_aa: CASRPGQGFGYTF
cdr3_nt: TGCGCCAGCAGGCCGGGACAGGGGTTTGGCTACACCTTC

v_call: TRBV30
j_call: TRBJ1-1
d_call: -
clone_size: few
cdr3_aa: CAWRTEGLNTEAFF
cdr3_nt: TGTGCCTGGAGGACGGAGGGGTTGAACACTGAAGCTTTCTTT

v_call: TRBV7-3
j_call: TRBJ2-4
d_call: TRBD2
clone_size: few
cdr3_aa: CASSLTGSGGAKNIQYF
cdr3_nt: TGTGCCAGCAGCTTAACGGGTAGCGGGGGGGCCAAAAACATTCAGTACTTC

v_call: TRBV4-1
j_call: TRBJ2-3
d_call: TRBD2
clone_size: -
cdr3_aa: CASSQEERGPTDTQYF
cdr3_nt: TGCGCCAGCAGCCAAGAGGAGCGGGGGCCCACAGATACGCAGTATTTT

v_call: TRBV7-2
j_call: TRBJ1-5
d_call: -
clone_size: once
cdr3_aa: CASSLVVGGNQPQHF
cdr3_nt: TGTGCCAGCAGCTTAGTTGTCGGGGGCAATCAGCCCCAGCATTTT

v_call: TRBV5-1
j_call: TRBJ1-1
d_call: -
clone_size: -
cdr3_aa: CASSVSRNTEAFF
cdr3_nt: TGCGCCAGCAGCGTATCAAGAAACACTGAAGCTTTCTTT

v_call: TRBV5-1
j_call: TRBJ1-2
d_call: -
clone_size: once
cdr3_aa: CASSLLSGGGYTF
cdr3_nt: TGCGCCAGCAGCTTGCTTTCGGGGGGTGGCTACACCTTC

v_call: TRBV7-9
j_call: TRBJ1-5
d_call: TRBD1
clone_size: few
cdr3_aa: CASTGGVDQPQHF
cdr3_nt: TGTGCCAGCACAGGGGGCGTGGATCAGCCCCAGCATTTT

v_call: TRBV7-9
j_call: TRBJ2-1
d_call: -
clone_size: -
cdr3_aa: CASSFHMSGEQFF
cdr3_nt: TGTGCCAGCAGCTTCCACATGTCTGGGGAGCAGTTCTTC

v_call: TRBV2
j_call: TRBJ2-5
d_call: -
clone_size: -
cdr3_aa: CASSEALHSAAPSETQYF
cdr3_nt: TGTGCCAGCAGTGAAGCGCTTCACTCGGCAGCCCCGTCGGAGACCCAGTACTTC